The source of this T cell receptor beta chain is a study of identical twins' blood T cells (dated by TCRdb to 2012 to 2014). Notes on the research overall: The roughly 12 libraries, six for the alpha chain and six for the beta chain, together yielded approximately 48 million Illumina reads. Using next-generation sequencing, the study compared the TCR alpha and beta chain repertoires of three pairs of monozygous twins to assess how genetics influences repertoire formation.

General conclusions and limits of the study: How many CDR3 clonotypes two donors shared depended mainly on the product of their cloneset sizes, and the twins did not clearly stray from this trend. Validation by independent studies was stated to be required for the proposed role of the TCRalpha J segment in MHC recognition during thymic selection. Looking at the most abundant TCRbeta clonotypes, every donor had more CDR3 sequences in common with her twin than with unrelated donors. V gene usage, even among non-selected out-of-frame TCRbeta clonotypes, was reported to be markedly more similar within twin pairs than between unrelated donors. Because the twins were reared together, environmental influences could not be excluded as an explanation for twin similarity.

Six healthy women forming three monozygous twin pairs were used as donors. All three twin pairs had been raised together and were thought likely to have encountered the same vaccines and infectious agents. TCR cDNA libraries were prepared from RNA that had been isolated from peripheral blood mononuclear cells. The library was made by 5' RACE. TCRdb records Illumina Genome Analyzer IIx as the sequencer. RNA-based TCR cDNA libraries were prepared by a previously described protocol with several modifications. To prevent cross-contamination, barcodes specific to each sample were added to both ends of every TCR cDNA library during cDNA synthesis and amplification. Per the authors' processing: Between about 100,000 and nearly 500,000 clonotypes were identified per individual, and roughly 2.2 to 3.6 million CDR3-containing reads were obtained per library. Reads with improper barcode index combinations were discarded, after which clonesets were built for each library with the MiTCR software. MiTCR filtered or rescued low-quality reads and corrected PCR and sequencing errors when assembling CDR3 clonotypes. Artificial out-of-frame clonotypes were removed by being mapped to in-frame sequences, with one indel in the CDR3 allowed. V and J gene usage similarity between donors was measured as Jensen-Shannon divergence divided by mean entropy. The raw public reads went through TCRdb reprocessing: fastp at Q25, MiXCR clone calling, in-frame beta chains kept. Each record represents a unique CDR3 protein, reported with the most common genes and DNA among its rows. The authors' filters were not applied to this entry. The sample profile shows a few hundred thousand distinct CDR3 sequences; roughly 27% of them were found once. 6% to 7% of the sample is held by the ten biggest clonotypes.

Regarding this clonotype: Its antigen is currently not known. Nothing much larger sits one base from this clone, and base qualities are not available.

The germline V gene provides CDR1 SGHRS and CDR2 YFSETQ. The CDR3 runs 16 amino acids, cysteine and phenylalanine included. Just the 48-base CDR3 DNA is kept, in frame starting at base 1. At the junction V is shortened by 5 bases and J by 3 bases; bases outside the gene matches: 12. Sequenced sample: PBMCs. The chain uses TRBV5-1 and TRBJ2-3, and 7 junctional nucleotides match TRBD2. The sequence derives from a woman aged 18-50 years in good health. The DNA is TGCGCCAGCAGTCGGGGAGAAGGACTAGGTACAGATACGCAGTATTTT. This yields the protein CASSRGEGLGTDTQYF.